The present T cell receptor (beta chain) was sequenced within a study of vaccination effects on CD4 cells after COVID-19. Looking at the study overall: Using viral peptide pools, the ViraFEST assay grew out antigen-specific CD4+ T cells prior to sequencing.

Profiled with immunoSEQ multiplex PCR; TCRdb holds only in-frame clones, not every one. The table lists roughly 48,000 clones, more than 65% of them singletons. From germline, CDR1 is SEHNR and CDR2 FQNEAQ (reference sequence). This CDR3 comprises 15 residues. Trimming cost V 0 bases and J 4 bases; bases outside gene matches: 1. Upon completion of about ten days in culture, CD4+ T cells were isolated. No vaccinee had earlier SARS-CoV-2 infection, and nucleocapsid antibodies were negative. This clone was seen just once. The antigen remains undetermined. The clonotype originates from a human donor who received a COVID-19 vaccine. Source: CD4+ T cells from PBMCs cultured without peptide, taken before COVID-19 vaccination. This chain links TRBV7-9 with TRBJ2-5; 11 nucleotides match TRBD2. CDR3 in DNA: TGTGCCAGCAGCTTAGCTCTAGCGGGGGGAGAGACCCAGTACTTC. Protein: CASSLALAGGETQYF.